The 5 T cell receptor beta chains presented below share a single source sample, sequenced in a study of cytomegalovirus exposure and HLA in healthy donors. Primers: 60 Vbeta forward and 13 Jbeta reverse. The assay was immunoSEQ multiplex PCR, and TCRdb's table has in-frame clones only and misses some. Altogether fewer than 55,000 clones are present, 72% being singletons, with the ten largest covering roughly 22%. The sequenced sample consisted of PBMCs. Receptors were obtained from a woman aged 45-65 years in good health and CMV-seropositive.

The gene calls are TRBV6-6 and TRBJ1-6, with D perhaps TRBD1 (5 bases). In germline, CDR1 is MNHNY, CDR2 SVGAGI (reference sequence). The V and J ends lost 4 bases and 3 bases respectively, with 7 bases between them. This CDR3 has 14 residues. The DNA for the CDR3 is TGTGCCAGCAGTTCGCAGGGCTATAATTCACCCCTCCACTTT. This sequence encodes CASSSQGYNSPLHF.

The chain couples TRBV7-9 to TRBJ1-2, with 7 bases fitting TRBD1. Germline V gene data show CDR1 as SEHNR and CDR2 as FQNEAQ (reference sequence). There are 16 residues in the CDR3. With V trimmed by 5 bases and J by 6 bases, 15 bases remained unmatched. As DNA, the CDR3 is TGTGCCAGCAGCCCATCACAGGGGAAGGGGGCCCATGGCTACACCTTC. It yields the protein CASSPSQGKGAHGYTF.

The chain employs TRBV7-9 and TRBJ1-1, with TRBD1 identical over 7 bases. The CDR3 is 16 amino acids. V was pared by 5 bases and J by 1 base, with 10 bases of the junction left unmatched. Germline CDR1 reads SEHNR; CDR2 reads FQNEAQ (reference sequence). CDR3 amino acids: CASSPGGGRKNTEAFF. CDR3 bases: TGTGCCAGCAGCCCGGGAGGGGGCAGGAAGAACACTGAAGCTTTCTTT.

The CDR3 here is CASSPRSGTGGWETQYF. In nucleotides, the CDR3 is TGTGCCAGCAGCCCTAGAAGCGGGACAGGGGGCTGGGAGACCCAGTACTTC. The chain is built from TRBV7-6 and TRBJ2-5; 12 bases are a match to TRBD1. V shed 5 bases, J shed 5 bases, and the junction held 12 bases outside the gene matches. Germline lookup yields CDR1 SGHVS and CDR2 FNYEAQ. CDR3 length: 17 amino acids.

The CDR3 DNA follows: TGTGCCAGCAGCTTATACCTGACAGGAGAACAAGAGACCCAGTACTTC. Its translation: CASSLYLTGEQETQYF. The chain carries TRBV7-8 and TRBJ2-5, with a weak D call TRBD1 (6 bases). Trimming took 2 bases from V and 2 from J, leaving 15 bases between them. CDR3 length: 16 residues. CDR1 is SGHVS and CDR2 is FQNEAQ in the germline V gene.